This is a list of T cell receptor beta chains from one sample in a study of cytomegalovirus exposure and HLA in healthy donors. Sequenced by immunoSEQ multiplex PCR; TCRdb stores in-frame clones only, minus some. Among 150,000 to 250,000 clones listed, approximately 85% were seen once. Sequences were obtained from PBMCs. These receptors were taken from a woman aged 45-65 years in good health and CMV-seropositive. The CDR3 runs from the conserved cysteine through the conserved F or W. The order of the fields is D gene, V gene, clone size, J gene, CDR3 protein, CDR3 DNA. D genes are given only for firm matches. Where a row states a size, it is once, few, many or the class of an expanded clone; other rows omit it.

TRBD1	TRBV5-1	NA	TRBJ1-4	CASSLAGQGGNEKLFF	TGCGCCAGCAGCTTGGCCGGACAGGGGGGGAATGAAAAACTGTTTTTT
NA	TRBV2	NA	TRBJ1-5	CASSARGYYQPQHF	TGTGCCAGCAGTGCTCGAGGGTACTATCAGCCCCAGCATTTT
TRBD1	TRBV10-1	NA	TRBJ1-2	CASSPGQGASGYTF	TGCGCCAGCAGTCCGGGACAGGGGGCCTCTGGCTACACCTTC
TRBD1	TRBV28	NA	TRBJ1-5	CASNPTGQAQHF	TGTGCCAGCAATCCGACAGGGCAGGCCCAGCATTTT
NA	TRBV28	NA	TRBJ1-1	CASNGQSPGTEAFF	TGTGCCAGTAACGGACAGTCCCCGGGCACTGAAGCTTTCTTT
TRBD1	TRBV28	NA	TRBJ1-2	CASSRAGTVNYGYTF	TGTGCCAGCAGTAGAGCCGGGACAGTAAACTATGGCTACACCTTC
TRBD2	TRBV15	NA	TRBJ2-2	CATSKTSGSLVRELFF	TGTGCCACCAGCAAGACTAGCGGGAGTTTAGTCCGGGAGCTGTTTTTT
NA	TRBV4-1	NA	TRBJ2-3	CASSQDPARVGDTQYF	TGCGCCAGCAGCCAAGATCCGGCCAGGGTTGGGGATACGCAGTATTTT
NA	TRBV27	NA	TRBJ2-7	CASSFSGLNYYEQYF	TGTGCCAGCAGTTTTTCAGGACTGAATTATTACGAGCAGTACTTC
TRBD1	TRBV9	NA	TRBJ1-2	CASSGVLRGRGGYTF	TGTGCCAGCAGCGGCGTCCTCAGGGGGCGGGGTGGCTACACCTTC
NA	TRBV6-1	NA	TRBJ2-4	CASSVERGFYDSQYF	TGTGCCAGCAGTGTAGAGAGGGGGTTTTATGACAGTCAGTACTTC
TRBD1	TRBV29-1	NA	TRBJ1-2	CSVQGQGVYGYTF	TGCAGCGTTCAGGGACAGGGGGTATATGGCTACACCTTC
TRBD2	TRBV5-1	NA	TRBJ2-1	CAGSLVAGVVDEQFF	TGCGCCGGCAGCTTGGTAGCGGGAGTAGTCGATGAGCAGTTCTTC
NA	TRBV5-1	NA	TRBJ2-1	CASSTDPGWLYNEQFF	TGCGCCAGCAGCACGGACCCGGGATGGCTTTACAATGAGCAGTTCTTC
TRBD2	TRBV5-1	few	TRBJ2-3	CASSLAGTSGTDTQYF	TGCGCCAGCAGCTTGGCCGGGACTAGCGGAACAGATACGCAGTATTTT
TRBD2	TRBV5-1	NA	TRBJ2-7	CASSLAGAEQYF	TGCGCCAGCAGCTTAGCGGGAGCCGAGCAGTACTTC
TRBD1	TRBV29-1	NA	TRBJ1-1	CSVHNPGQGNTEAFF	TGCAGCGTTCATAACCCGGGACAGGGGAACACTGAAGCTTTCTTT
NA	TRBV7-2	once	TRBJ2-7	CASSLAGTESYEQYF	TGTGCCAGCAGCTTAGCCGGGACTGAGTCCTACGAGCAGTACTTC
NA	TRBV2	NA	TRBJ2-7	CASSEGGVGEQYF	TGTGCCAGCAGTGAAGGGGGAGTCGGTGAGCAGTACTTC
TRBD1	TRBV6-5	NA	TRBJ2-7	CASSYSGTGRYEQYF	TGTGCCAGCAGTTACTCCGGGACAGGGCGCTACGAGCAGTACTTC
NA	TRBV6-6	NA	TRBJ1-3	CASTLDWSSGNTIYF	TGTGCCAGCACTCTCGACTGGAGCTCTGGAAACACCATATATTTT
NA	TRBV5-1	NA	TRBJ1-2	CASSRSLTDNYGYTF	TGCGCCAGCAGCCGAAGCTTGACAGATAACTATGGCTACACCTTC
TRBD1	TRBV7-2	NA	TRBJ1-6	CASSPDRGNSPLHF	TGTGCCAGCAGCCCCGACAGGGGGAATTCACCCCTCCACTTT
TRBD1	TRBV29-1	NA	TRBJ2-7	CSVPSWDRGHYEQYF	TGCAGCGTCCCCTCGTGGGACAGGGGGCATTACGAGCAGTACTTC
NA	TRBV28	NA	TRBJ1-1	CASSNLRPSEVEAFF	TGTGCCAGCAGTAACCTCCGGCCGAGTGAGGTTGAAGCTTTCTTT
NA	TRBV27	NA	TRBJ2-1	CASSLLRSYNEQFF	TGTGCCAGCAGTTTACTGCGGTCCTACAATGAGCAGTTCTTC
NA	TRBV5-1	NA	TRBJ1-5	CASSFGDRPNQPQHF	TGCGCCAGCAGCTTTGGAGACAGGCCCAATCAGCCCCAGCATTTT
TRBD1	TRBV19	NA	TRBJ1-2	CASSIYPGQPGGYTF	TGTGCCAGTAGTATATACCCGGGACAGCCGGGTGGCTACACCTTC
NA	TRBV19	NA	TRBJ2-6	CASSIGGAGANVLTF	TGTGCCAGTAGTATCGGGGGAGCTGGGGCCAACGTCCTGACTTTC
TRBD2	TRBV30	NA	TRBJ2-5	CAWSVLSGIKETQYF	TGTGCCTGGAGTGTACTCAGCGGGATTAAAGAGACCCAGTACTTC
TRBD1	TRBV7-2	NA	TRBJ1-2	CASSVQGQAAYGYTF	TGTGCCAGCAGCGTCCAGGGACAGGCGGCCTATGGCTACACCTTC
NA	TRBV15	NA	TRBJ2-1	CATSSLEGGSYNEQFF	TGTGCCACCAGCAGCCTGGAAGGGGGCTCCTACAATGAGCAGTTCTTC
NA	TRBV28	NA	TRBJ1-1	CASSPTWGGVTEAFF	TGTGCCAGCAGTCCCACGTGGGGGGGGGTCACTGAAGCTTTCTTT
NA	TRBV2	NA	TRBJ2-7	CASVYHEQYF	TGTGCCAGCGTGTATCACGAGCAGTACTTC
NA	TRBV18	NA	TRBJ1-1	CASSPEETNTEAFF	TGTGCCAGCTCACCTGAGGAGACGAACACTGAAGCTTTCTTT
TRBD1	TRBV7-2	once	TRBJ2-7	CASSLDSGGYEQYF	TGTGCCAGCAGCTTAGATTCAGGGGGCTACGAGCAGTACTTC
TRBD1	TRBV10-3	few	TRBJ1-2	CAISEEGASYGYTF	TGTGCCATCAGTGAAGAGGGGGCCAGCTATGGCTACACCTTC
TRBD1	TRBV5-1	NA	TRBJ2-7	CASSLGTGPYEQYF	TGCGCCAGCAGCTTGGGGACAGGACCCTACGAGCAGTACTTC
NA	TRBV30	NA	TRBJ1-4	CAWSAGEVLTNEKLFF	TGTGCCTGGAGTGCCGGGGAGGTTCTAACTAATGAAAAACTGTTTTTT
TRBD2	TRBV7-2	NA	TRBJ2-7	CASSRRASGSSYEQYF	TGTGCCAGCAGCCGAAGAGCTAGCGGGAGCTCCTACGAGCAGTACTTC
TRBD2	TRBV28	NA	TRBJ2-1	CASSLSRAAGASYNEQFF	TGTGCCAGCAGTTTAAGTAGGGCAGCGGGGGCTTCCTACAATGAGCAGTTCTTC
NA	TRBV7-8	NA	TRBJ2-4	CASSQEGLILAKNIQYF	TGTGCCAGCAGCCAGGAGGGCCTGATTCTAGCCAAAAACATTCAGTACTTC
NA	TRBV6-1	NA	TRBJ1-6	CASSVNGPRVNSPLHF	TGTGCCAGCAGTGTTAATGGGCCTCGCGTCAATTCACCCCTCCACTTT
TRBD1	TRBV29-1	few	TRBJ2-5	CSVDRQGGKTQYF	TGCAGCGTGGACAGGCAGGGTGGGAAGACCCAGTACTTC
TRBD1	TRBV10-1	NA	TRBJ1-3	CATSIGTGPGNTIYF	TGCGCCACCAGTATCGGGACAGGGCCTGGAAACACCATATATTTT
NA	TRBV29-1	NA	TRBJ2-5	CSDTLGGETQYF	TGCAGCGACACCTTGGGAGGAGAGACCCAGTACTTC